These T cell receptor beta chains were read from a single sample in a study of blood T cells in healthy people across ages. TCRdb fed the 5' RACE reads into MiXCR, producing one record per CDR3 protein. Counted here are roughly 1,300,000 distinct CDR3 sequences, approximately 59% occurring once; the ten biggest clones make up over 5.5%. Sequencing was done on a sample of blood. The receptors originated from a man aged 18 to 29 in good health. CDR3s include the opening cysteine and the closing phenylalanine or tryptophan. Each record gives: J gene, clone size, D gene, V gene, CDR3 protein, CDR3 DNA. D genes are given only for firm matches. Where a row states a size, it is once, few, many or the class of an expanded clone; other rows omit it.

J: TRBJ2-1
size: NA
D: TRBD2
V: TRBV20-1
CDR3: CSARRAGGVLNEQFF
DNA: TGCAGTGCTAGGAGGGCGGGGGGGGTTTTGAATGAGCAGTTCTTC

J: TRBJ2-5
size: few
D: NA
V: TRBV29-1
CDR3: CSVLNAEQYF
DNA: TGCAGCGTTTTGAACGCGGAGCAGTACTTC

J: TRBJ2-7
size: NA
D: TRBD1
V: TRBV20-1
CDR3: CSARGGGTGSYEQYF
DNA: TGCAGTGCGCGGGGAGGAGGGACAGGGTCCTACGAGCAGTACTTC

J: TRBJ2-7
size: NA
D: TRBD1
V: TRBV20-1
CDR3: CSANDRGSQYF
DNA: TGCAGTGCTAATGACAGGGGGTCGCAGTACTTC

J: TRBJ2-4
size: once
D: NA
V: TRBV21-1
CDR3: CASIPTWGVAKNIQYF
DNA: TGTGCCAGCATCCCGACGTGGGGCGTAGCCAAAAACATTCAGTACTTC

J: TRBJ2-7
size: NA
D: TRBD2
V: TRBV7-9
CDR3: CASSLILGLPPDEQYF
DNA: TGTGCCAGCAGCTTAATTCTGGGACTACCGCCGGACGAGCAGTACTTC

J: TRBJ1-3
size: few
D: NA
V: TRBV9
CDR3: CASSADSSGNTIYF
DNA: TGTGCCAGCAGCGCCGACAGCTCTGGAAACACCATATATTTT

J: TRBJ1-1
size: NA
D: NA
V: TRBV7-9
CDR3: CASSLSASEAFF
DNA: TGTGCCAGCAGCTTGTCTGCTTCTGAAGCTTTCTTT

J: TRBJ2-4
size: NA
D: NA
V: TRBV12-3/TRBV12-4
CDR3: CASSFGDKQYF
DNA: TGTGCCAGCAGTTTTGGGGACAAGCAGTACTTC

J: TRBJ1-5
size: NA
D: NA
V: TRBV7-2
CDR3: CASSFATGFDYQPQHF
DNA: TGTGCCAGCAGCTTTGCTACAGGGTTTGATTATCAGCCCCAGCATTTT

J: TRBJ1-2
size: few
D: TRBD1
V: TRBV6-5
CDR3: CASKLGGGARGYTF
DNA: TGTGCCAGCAAGTTGGGAGGGGGCGCGAGGGGCTACACCTTC

J: TRBJ2-5
size: NA
D: NA
V: TRBV2
CDR3: CASRGGPLQETQYF
DNA: TGTGCCAGCAGGGGGGGACCGCTCCAAGAGACCCAGTACTTC

J: TRBJ1-5
size: NA
D: NA
V: TRBV4-2
CDR3: CASSQEPRGVGNQPQHF
DNA: TGTGCCAGCAGCCAAGAGCCGCGGGGGGTGGGTAATCAGCCCCAGCATTTT

J: TRBJ2-7
size: NA
D: TRBD1
V: TRBV12-3/TRBV12-4
CDR3: CASRRGTGGFYEQYF
DNA: TGTGCCAGCAGGAGAGGGACAGGGGGCTTCTACGAGCAGTACTTC

J: TRBJ1-1
size: once
D: NA
V: TRBV27
CDR3: CASRMSGINTEAFF
DNA: TGTGCCAGCAGGATGTCGGGGATTAACACTGAAGCTTTCTTT

J: TRBJ2-7
size: few
D: NA
V: TRBV4-2
CDR3: CASSQDVGEGSSYEQYF
DNA: TGTGCCAGCAGCCAAGACGTGGGCGAGGGTTCCTCCTACGAGCAGTACTTC

J: TRBJ2-5
size: NA
D: TRBD2
V: TRBV12-3/TRBV12-4
CDR3: CAQGTSDVAQYF
DNA: TGTGCACAAGGGACTAGTGATGTGGCCCAGTACTTC

J: TRBJ2-3
size: NA
D: NA
V: TRBV20-1
CDR3: CSASGSAGTTDTQYF
DNA: TGCAGTGCTAGTGGTAGCGCGGGGACCACAGATACGCAGTATTTT

J: TRBJ2-1
size: NA
D: TRBD2
V: TRBV4-1
CDR3: CASSRTPTSGSYYNEQFF
DNA: TGCGCCAGCAGCCGAACGCCGACTAGCGGGAGCTACTACAATGAGCAGTTCTTC

J: TRBJ1-5
size: NA
D: NA
V: TRBV10-3
CDR3: CAINEGLGQPQHF
DNA: TGTGCCATCAATGAGGGATTAGGGCAGCCCCAGCATTTT

J: TRBJ1-6
size: NA
D: TRBD1
V: TRBV28
CDR3: CASSRDRGRGSPLHF
DNA: TGTGCCAGCAGTCGGGACAGGGGGAGAGGTTCACCCCTCCACTTT

J: TRBJ2-4
size: NA
D: NA
V: TRBV4-3
CDR3: CASSPRVAKNIQYF
DNA: TGCGCCAGCAGCCCGAGAGTAGCCAAAAACATTCAGTACTTC

J: TRBJ2-3
size: NA
D: TRBD2
V: TRBV19
CDR3: CASSTRPIAGGADTQYF
DNA: TGTGCCAGTAGTACTCGACCCATAGCGGGAGGGGCAGATACGCAGTATTTT

J: TRBJ2-1
size: NA
D: NA
V: TRBV7-9
CDR3: CASSSHRDPAEQFF
DNA: TGTGCCAGCAGTTCTCACAGGGATCCGGCTGAGCAGTTCTTC

J: TRBJ2-7
size: few
D: NA
V: TRBV5-1
CDR3: CASSLSGVSYEQYF
DNA: TGCGCCAGCAGCTTGTCAGGGGTCAGCTACGAGCAGTACTTC

J: TRBJ1-3
size: NA
D: NA
V: TRBV7-9
CDR3: CASRLGGNNRDTIYF
DNA: TGTGCCAGCAGACTAGGAGGGAACAACCGGGACACCATATATTTT

J: TRBJ1-2
size: NA
D: NA
V: TRBV4-2
CDR3: CASSHTGPESGYTF
DNA: TGTGCCAGCAGCCATACCGGCCCTGAGAGTGGCTACACCTTC

J: TRBJ1-1
size: NA
D: NA
V: TRBV7-2
CDR3: CASSLASGQFMDTEAFF
DNA: TGTGCCAGCAGCTTAGCGAGCGGCCAGTTCATGGACACTGAAGCTTTCTTT

J: TRBJ2-1
size: NA
D: TRBD2
V: TRBV5-1
CDR3: CASSSLAGLGHEQFF
DNA: TGCGCCAGCAGCTCACTAGCGGGATTAGGTCATGAGCAGTTCTTC

J: TRBJ1-1
size: NA
D: TRBD1
V: TRBV6-2/TRBV6-3
CDR3: CATQTGANTEAFF
DNA: TGTGCCACCCAGACAGGGGCGAACACTGAAGCTTTCTTT

J: TRBJ2-1
size: NA
D: TRBD2
V: TRBV20-1
CDR3: CSARFSGRLAGVAYNEQFF
DNA: TGCAGTGCTAGATTCAGCGGGAGACTAGCGGGAGTGGCCTACAATGAGCAGTTCTTC

J: TRBJ2-1
size: NA
D: NA
V: TRBV6-6
CDR3: CASNAQKNEQFF
DNA: TGTGCCAGCAACGCCCAAAAGAATGAGCAGTTCTTC

J: TRBJ2-1
size: NA
D: NA
V: TRBV29-1
CDR3: CSANRLYNEQFF
DNA: TGCAGCGCTAACAGACTCTACAATGAGCAGTTCTTC

J: TRBJ2-7
size: NA
D: NA
V: TRBV27
CDR3: CASSQLGPSYEQYF
DNA: TGTGCCAGCAGCCAATTGGGGCCCTCCTACGAGCAGTACTTC

J: TRBJ1-5
size: NA
D: NA
V: TRBV11-2
CDR3: CASSLGTALNQPQHF
DNA: TGTGCCAGCAGCTTAGGGACAGCGCTCAATCAGCCCCAGCATTTT

J: TRBJ1-1
size: NA
D: NA
V: TRBV4-2
CDR3: CASSRTLTAEAFF
DNA: TGTGCCAGCAGCCGGACATTAACAGCTGAAGCTTTCTTT

J: TRBJ2-3
size: NA
D: NA
V: TRBV7-2
CDR3: CASSLPRGGIQKTSTDTQYF
DNA: TGTGCCAGCAGTTTACCCAGGGGCGGGATCCAAAAGACTAGCACAGATACGCAGTATTTT

J: TRBJ2-1
size: NA
D: TRBD1
V: TRBV28
CDR3: CATGGGTGNPNEQFF
DNA: TGTGCCACCGGCGGAGGGACAGGGAACCCGAATGAGCAGTTCTTC

J: TRBJ2-3
size: NA
D: NA
V: TRBV12-3/TRBV12-4
CDR3: CASLGTITDTQYF
DNA: TGTGCCAGCCTGGGGACCATCACAGATACGCAGTATTTT

J: TRBJ1-3
size: NA
D: NA
V: TRBV7-2
CDR3: CASSLAIGGNTIYF
DNA: TGTGCCAGCAGCTTAGCGATCGGTGGAAACACCATATATTTT